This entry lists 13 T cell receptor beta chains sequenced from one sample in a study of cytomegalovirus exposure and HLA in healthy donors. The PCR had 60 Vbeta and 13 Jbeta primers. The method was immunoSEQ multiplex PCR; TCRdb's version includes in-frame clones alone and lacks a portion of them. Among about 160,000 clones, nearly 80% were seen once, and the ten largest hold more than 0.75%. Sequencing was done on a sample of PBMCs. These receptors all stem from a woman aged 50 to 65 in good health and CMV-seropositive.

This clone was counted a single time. CDR3 nucleotides: TGTGCCAGCAGTCAACCGAGGAGATCGGAGACCCAGTACTTC. This sequence encodes CASSQPRRSETQYF. The rearrangement uses TRBV7-2 and TRBJ2-5; D unclear. The CDR3 contains 14 residues. V was pared by 6 bases and J by 5 bases, with 16 bases between. Germline values: CDR1 SGHTA, CDR2 FQGNSA.

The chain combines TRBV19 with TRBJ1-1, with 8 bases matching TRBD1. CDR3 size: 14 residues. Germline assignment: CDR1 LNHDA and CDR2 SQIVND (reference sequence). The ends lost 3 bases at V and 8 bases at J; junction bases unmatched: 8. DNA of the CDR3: TGTGCCAGTAGTATTACAGGGGGAGTCGCAGAAGCTTTCTTT. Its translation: CASSITGGVAEAFF.

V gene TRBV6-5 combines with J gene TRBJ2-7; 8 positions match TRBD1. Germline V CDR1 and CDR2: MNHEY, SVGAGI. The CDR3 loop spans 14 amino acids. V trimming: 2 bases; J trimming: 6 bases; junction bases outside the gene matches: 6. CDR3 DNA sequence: TGTGCCAGCAGTTACAGACAGGGGTCGGGCGAGCAGTACTTC. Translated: CASSYRQGSGEQYF.

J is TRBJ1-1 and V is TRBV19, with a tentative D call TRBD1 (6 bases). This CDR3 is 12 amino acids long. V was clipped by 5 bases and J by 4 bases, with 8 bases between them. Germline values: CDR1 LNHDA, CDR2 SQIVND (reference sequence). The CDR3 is CASSQGRTEAFF. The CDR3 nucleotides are TGTGCCAGTAGTCAGGGGCGCACTGAAGCTTTCTTT. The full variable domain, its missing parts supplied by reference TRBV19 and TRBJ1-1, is DGGITQSPKYLFRKEGQNVTLSCEQNLNHDAMYWYRQDPGQGLRLIYYSQIVNDFQKGDIAEGYSVSREKKESFPLTVTSAQKNPTAFYLCASSQGRTEAFFGQGTRLTVV.

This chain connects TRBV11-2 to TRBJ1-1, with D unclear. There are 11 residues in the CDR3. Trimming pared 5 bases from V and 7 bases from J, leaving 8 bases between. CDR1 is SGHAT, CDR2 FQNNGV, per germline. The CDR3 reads CASSQTLEAFF. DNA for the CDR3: TGTGCCAGCAGCCAGACTCTTGAAGCTTTCTTT.

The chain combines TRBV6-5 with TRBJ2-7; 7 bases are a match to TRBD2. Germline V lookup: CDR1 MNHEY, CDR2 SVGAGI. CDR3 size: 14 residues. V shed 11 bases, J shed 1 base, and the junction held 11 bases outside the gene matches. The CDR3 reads CAVAGTKLSYEQYF. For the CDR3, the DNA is TGTGCCGTGGCGGGGACTAAACTTTCCTACGAGCAGTACTTC.

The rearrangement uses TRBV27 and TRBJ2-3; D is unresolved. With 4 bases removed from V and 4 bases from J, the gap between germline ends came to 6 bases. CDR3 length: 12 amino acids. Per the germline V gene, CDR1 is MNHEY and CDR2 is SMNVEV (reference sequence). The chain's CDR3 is CASSSTSDTQYF. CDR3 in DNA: TGTGCCAGCAGTTCGACATCAGATACGCAGTATTTT.

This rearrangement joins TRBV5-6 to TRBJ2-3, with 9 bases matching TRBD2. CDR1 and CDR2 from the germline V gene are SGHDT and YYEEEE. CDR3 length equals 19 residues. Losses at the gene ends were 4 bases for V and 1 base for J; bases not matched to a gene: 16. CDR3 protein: CASSPGPSSSGSRTDTQYF. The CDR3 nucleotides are TGTGCCAGCAGCCCGGGCCCATCTAGTAGCGGGAGTCGCACAGATACGCAGTATTTT.

As DNA, the CDR3 is TGCGCCAGCAGCCAAGAGTACACAGCCCACTATGGCTACACCTTC. Translation: CASSQEYTAHYGYTF. This rearrangement joins TRBV4-3 to TRBJ1-2; no clear D. Trimming cost V 0 bases and J 3 bases, with 11 bases left between them. This CDR3 has 15 amino acids. Germline V gives CDR1 LGHNA, CDR2 YSLEER.

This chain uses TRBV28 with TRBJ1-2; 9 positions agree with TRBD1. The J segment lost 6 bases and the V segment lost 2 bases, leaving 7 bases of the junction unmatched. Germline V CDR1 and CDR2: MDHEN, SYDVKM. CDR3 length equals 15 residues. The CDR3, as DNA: TGTGCCAGCAGTTTACCCGGGGGACAGGGCGATGGCTACACCTTC. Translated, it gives CASSLPGGQGDGYTF.

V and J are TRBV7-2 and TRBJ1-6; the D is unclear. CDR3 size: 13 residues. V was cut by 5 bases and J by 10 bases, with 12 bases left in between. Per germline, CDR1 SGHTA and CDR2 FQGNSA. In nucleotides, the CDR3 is TGTGCCAGCAGCCCTATTGAGGGATCACCCCTCCACTTT. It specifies CASSPIEGSPLHF.

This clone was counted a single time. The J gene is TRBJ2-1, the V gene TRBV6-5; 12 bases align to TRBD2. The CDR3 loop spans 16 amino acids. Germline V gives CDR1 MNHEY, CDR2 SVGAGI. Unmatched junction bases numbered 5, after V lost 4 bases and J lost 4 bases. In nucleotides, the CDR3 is TGTGCCAGCAGTTCCCTAGCGGGAGGGGCTTACAATGAGCAGTTCTTC. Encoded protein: CASSSLAGGAYNEQFF.

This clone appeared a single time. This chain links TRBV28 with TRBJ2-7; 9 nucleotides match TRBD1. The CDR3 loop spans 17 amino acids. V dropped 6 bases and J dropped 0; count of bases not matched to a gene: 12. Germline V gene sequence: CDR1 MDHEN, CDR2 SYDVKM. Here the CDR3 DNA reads TGTGCCAGCAGACTTAATCCGGACAGGGGAATCTCCTACGAGCAGTACTTC. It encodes CASRLNPDRGISYEQYF.